This entry lists 14 T cell receptor beta chains sequenced from one sample in a study of T cell responses to AZD1222 COVID-19 vaccine. The protocol was immunoSEQ multiplex PCR, while the TCRdb copy is restricted to in-frame clones and leaves out a portion. The table records 100,000 to 130,000 clones, around nine tenths of them present only once. The sample here was peripheral blood, taken on day 0 of AZD1222 vaccination. These TCRs come from an adult in good health.

V gene TRBV6-1 combines with J gene TRBJ1-2; D gene unclear. The CDR3 totals 15 residues. Germline V gene lookup returns CDR1 MNHNS and CDR2 SASEGT. The V end was cut by 1 base, the J end by 3 bases, with 12 bases between. The CDR3 nucleotides read TGTGCCAGCAGTGAAGGGCCCCTGAGGCACTATGGCTACACCTTC. Translation gives CASSEGPLRHYGYTF.

V is TRBV10-3 and J is TRBJ1-1, with D maybe TRBD1 (5 bases). The germline V and J ends were trimmed by 10 bases and 1 base, with 13 bases remaining between them. CDR3 length: 13 amino acids. Germline V gene lookup returns CDR1 ENHRY and CDR2 SYGVKD. CDR3 nucleotide sequence: TGTGCCACAACTCAGGGACCGAACACTGAAGCTTTCTTT. It is translated as CATTQGPNTEAFF.

The chain combines TRBV5-1 with TRBJ1-1; D is unresolved. There are 15 residues in the CDR3. V was pared by 3 bases and J by 1 base, with 13 bases between. CDR1 SGHRS and CDR2 YFSETQ come from the germline V gene. The CDR3 coding sequence is TGCGCCAGCAGCTATGAGGGCTACCAGAACACTGAAGCTTTCTTT. This encodes CASSYEGYQNTEAFF. The whole variable domain, filled in from reference TRBV5-1 and TRBJ1-1, reads KAGVTQTPRYLIKTRGQQVTLSCSPISGHRSVSWYQQTPGQGLQFLFEYFSETQRNKGNFPGRFSGRQFSNSRSEMNVSTLELGDSALYLCASSYEGYQNTEAFFGQGTRLTVV.

The rearrangement uses TRBV18 and TRBJ1-5; 8 nucleotides agree with TRBD1. The CDR3 runs 13 residues. Germline CDR1 is KGHSH and CDR2 is LQKENI. V gave up 3 bases and J gave up 6 bases; unmatched junction bases: 1. The CDR3 DNA reads as TGTGCCAGCTCACCCGACAGGGGTCAGCCCCAGCATTTT. Translated, it gives CASSPDRGQPQHF.

CDR3 coding DNA: TGTGCCAGCAGTTCCAAGCGGGGGGGCTCAGGTGAGCAGTTCTTC. This translates into CASSSKRGGSGEQFF. The chain employs TRBV6-5 and TRBJ2-1, with TRBD2 identical over 10 bases. This CDR3 spans 15 amino acids. Trimming cost V 4 bases and J 9 bases; bases outside gene matches: 9. Germline V gene sequence: CDR1 MNHEY, CDR2 SVGAGI.

The chain links TRBV18 to TRBJ1-1; tentative D call: TRBD1 (5 bases). The CDR3 covers 14 residues. Looked up from germline, CDR1 is KGHSH and CDR2 is LQKENI. Trimming cost V 3 bases and J 9 bases, with 17 bases left between them. Written as DNA, the CDR3 is TGTGCCAGCTCACCGTCAACGGCAGGGTTTCAAGCTTTCTTT. Its translation: CASSPSTAGFQAFF.

The V gene is TRBV12-1, the J gene TRBJ1-2; TRBD1, as called in the table, went unchecked against the DNA. TRBV12-1 is designated a pseudogene. CDR3 length: 19 amino acids. The CDR3: CASSFRLTGGRHYNYGYTF. CDR3 DNA: TGTGCCAGCAGCTTTCGGTTAACAGGGGGCCGCCACTATAACTATGGCTACACCTTC.

The gene calls are TRBV7-8 and TRBJ1-5; the match to TRBD1 covers 7 bases. CDR3 length: 14 amino acids. With 4 bases clipped from V and 7 bases from J, the junction kept 7 bases outside the gene matches. The germline V gene encodes CDR1 SGHVS and CDR2 FQNEAQ. The CDR3, as DNA: TGTGCCAGCAGCTCAGGGGGAGGGGTACAGCCCCAGCATTTT. Residues: CASSSGGGVQPQHF.

This chain joins TRBV7-2 and TRBJ1-5, with 8 positions matching TRBD1. The CDR3 extends over 15 amino acids. Germline V gene data show CDR1 as SGHTA and CDR2 as FQGNSA. J was trimmed by 5 bases and V by 2 bases; bases with no gene match: 5. The CDR3 spells CASSLRTGWDQPQHF. In DNA, the CDR3 is TGTGCCAGCAGCTTACGGACAGGGTGGGATCAGCCCCAGCATTTT.

A remark on this clone: The sample contains more than one DNA sequence encoding this CDR3. The CDR3 reads CASSIVNYGYTF. Here the CDR3 DNA reads TGTGCCAGTAGTATCGTGAACTATGGCTACACCTTC. The chain joins TRBV19 to TRBJ1-2; D call uncertain. CDR1 is LNHDA and CDR2 is SQIVND in the germline V gene (reference sequence). V lost 3 bases, J lost 2 bases, and 4 bases lay in between. The CDR3 is 12 amino acids.

The chain combines TRBV18 with TRBJ1-5, with unresolved D. Trimming took 0 bases from V and 7 from J, leaving 7 bases between them. Germline CDR1 is KGHSH and CDR2 is LQKENI. CDR3 size: 13 residues. CDR3 sequence: CASSPPGRQPQHF. In DNA form, the CDR3 reads TGTGCCAGCTCACCACCGGGTCGGCAGCCCCAGCATTTT.

The V gene is TRBV7-2, the J gene TRBJ1-5; maybe TRBD1 (6 bases). V gave up 5 bases and J gave up 2 bases, with 16 bases separating them. The CDR3 sequence is 16 residues long. Germline-derived CDR1 and CDR2 are SGHTA and FQGNSA. The CDR3 sequence is CASSPQGQVGNQPQHF. DNA for the CDR3: TGTGCCAGCAGCCCCCAGGGGCAAGTGGGCAATCAGCCCCAGCATTTT.

As regards this clone: This sample includes further DNA sequences coding for the same CDR3. V and J are TRBV19 and TRBJ2-7, with 8 bases fitting TRBD1. Germline CDR1 reads LNHDA; CDR2 reads SQIVND (reference sequence). Losses at the gene ends were 3 bases for V and 4 bases for J; bases not matched to a gene: 2. This CDR3 has 13 residues. The CDR3 sequence: CASSIGQGYEQYF. DNA of the CDR3: TGTGCCAGTAGTATTGGACAGGGATACGAGCAGTACTTC.

The chain recombines TRBV19 with TRBJ2-1, with D perhaps assigned TRBD1 or TRBD2 (5 bases each). Trimming pared 4 bases from V and 9 bases from J, leaving 16 bases between. The CDR3 is 14 amino acids. Germline assignment: CDR1 LNHDA and CDR2 SQIVND (reference sequence). The CDR3: CASSSHGTLPEQFF. Here the CDR3 DNA reads TGTGCCAGTAGTAGCCACGGGACCCTTCCTGAGCAGTTCTTC.